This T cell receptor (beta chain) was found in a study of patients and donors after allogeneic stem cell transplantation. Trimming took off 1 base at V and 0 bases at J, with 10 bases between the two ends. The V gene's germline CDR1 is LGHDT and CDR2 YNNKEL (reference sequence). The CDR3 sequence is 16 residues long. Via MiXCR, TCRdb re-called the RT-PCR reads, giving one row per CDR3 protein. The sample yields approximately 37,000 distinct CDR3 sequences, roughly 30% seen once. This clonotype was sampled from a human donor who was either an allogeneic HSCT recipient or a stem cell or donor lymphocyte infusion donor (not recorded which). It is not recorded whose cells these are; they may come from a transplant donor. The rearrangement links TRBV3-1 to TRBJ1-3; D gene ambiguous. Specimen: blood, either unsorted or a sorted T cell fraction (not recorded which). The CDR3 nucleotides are TGTGCCAGCAGCCAAGGATGGGCTCACTCTGGAAACACCATATATTTT. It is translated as CASSQGWAHSGNTIYF.